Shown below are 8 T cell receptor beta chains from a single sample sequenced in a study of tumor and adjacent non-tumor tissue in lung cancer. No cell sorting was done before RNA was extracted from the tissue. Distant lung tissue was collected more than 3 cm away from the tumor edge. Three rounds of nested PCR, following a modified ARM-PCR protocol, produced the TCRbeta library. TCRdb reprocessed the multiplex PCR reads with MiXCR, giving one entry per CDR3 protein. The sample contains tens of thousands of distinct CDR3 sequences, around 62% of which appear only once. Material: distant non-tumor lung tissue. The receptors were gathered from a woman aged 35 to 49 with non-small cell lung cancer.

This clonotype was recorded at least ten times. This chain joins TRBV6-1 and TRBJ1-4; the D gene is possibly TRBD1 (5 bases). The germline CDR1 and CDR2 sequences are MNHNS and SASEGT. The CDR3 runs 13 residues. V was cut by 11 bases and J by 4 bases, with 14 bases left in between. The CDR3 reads CAGATLDNEKLFF. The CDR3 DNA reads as TGTGCCGGGGCGACACTGGATAATGAAAAACTGTTTTTT.

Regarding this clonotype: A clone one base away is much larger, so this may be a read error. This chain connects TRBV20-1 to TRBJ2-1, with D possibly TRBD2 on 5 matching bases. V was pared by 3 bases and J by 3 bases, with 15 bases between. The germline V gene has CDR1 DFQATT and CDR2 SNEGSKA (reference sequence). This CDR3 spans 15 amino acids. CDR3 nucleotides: TGCAGTGCTAGGGGTACTAGAGGGATCTACAATGAGCAGTTCTTC. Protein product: CSARGTRGIYNEQFF.

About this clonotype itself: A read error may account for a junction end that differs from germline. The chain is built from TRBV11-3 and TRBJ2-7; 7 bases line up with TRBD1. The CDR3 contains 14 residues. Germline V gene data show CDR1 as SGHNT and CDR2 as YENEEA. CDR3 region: CVSNPGQDSYERYF. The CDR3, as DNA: TGTGTCAGCAACCCCGGACAGGATTCCTACGAGCGGTACTTC.

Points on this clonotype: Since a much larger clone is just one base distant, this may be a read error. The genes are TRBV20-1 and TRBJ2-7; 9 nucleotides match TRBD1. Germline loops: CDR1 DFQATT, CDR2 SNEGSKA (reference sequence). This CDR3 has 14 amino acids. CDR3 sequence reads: CIARKPGTGNEQYF. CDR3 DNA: TGCATTGCTAGGAAACCCGGGACAGGGAACGAGCAGTACTTC.

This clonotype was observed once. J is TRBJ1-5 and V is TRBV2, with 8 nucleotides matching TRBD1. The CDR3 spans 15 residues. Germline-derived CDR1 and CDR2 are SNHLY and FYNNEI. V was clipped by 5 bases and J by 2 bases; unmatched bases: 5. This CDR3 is CASSRAGQGNQPQHF. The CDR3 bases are TGTGCCAGCAGTAGGGCGGGACAGGGCAATCAGCCCCAGCATTTT. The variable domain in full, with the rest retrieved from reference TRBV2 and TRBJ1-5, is EPEVTQTPSHQVTQMGQEVILRCVPISNHLYFYWYRQILGQKVEFLVSFYNNEISEKSEIFDDQFSVERPDGSNFTLKIRSTKLEDSAMYFCASSRAGQGNQPQHFGDGTRLSIL.

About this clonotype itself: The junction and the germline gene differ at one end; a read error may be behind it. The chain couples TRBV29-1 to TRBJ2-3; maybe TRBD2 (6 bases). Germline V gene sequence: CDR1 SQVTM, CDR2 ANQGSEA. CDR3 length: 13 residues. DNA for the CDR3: TGCAGTGCTGGGTGGCGGGGCACAGATACGCTGTATTTT. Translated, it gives CSAGWRGTDTLYF.

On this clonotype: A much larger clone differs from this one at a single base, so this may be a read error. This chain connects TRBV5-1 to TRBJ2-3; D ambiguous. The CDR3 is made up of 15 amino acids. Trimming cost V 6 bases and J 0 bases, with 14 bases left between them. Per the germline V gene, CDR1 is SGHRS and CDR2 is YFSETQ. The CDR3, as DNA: TGCGCCAGCACTAAGCCGGAGCGTAGCACAGATACGCAGTATTTT. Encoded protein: CASTKPERSTDTQYF.

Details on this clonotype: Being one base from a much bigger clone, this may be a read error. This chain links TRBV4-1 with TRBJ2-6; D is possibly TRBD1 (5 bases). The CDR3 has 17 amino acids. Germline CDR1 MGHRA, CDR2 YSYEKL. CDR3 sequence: CANSQDVGATGANVLTF. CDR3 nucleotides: TGCGCCAACAGCCAAGATGTAGGGGCGACTGGGGCCAACGTCCTGACTTTC.